This TCR beta chain was retrieved from a study of blood T cell repertoires in COVID-19. Study summary: In each case, the material was cDNA or gDNA derived from T cells, B-cell-depleted T cells, or PBMCs.

In the authors' methods: Amplification with reference gene primers provided the estimates of nucleated cell counts. Sequencing used immunoSEQ multiplex PCR; TCRdb keeps in-frame clones, though not all of them. V, J and clone size are those of that table, while D and trimming were read from the DNA. The sample holds roughly 130,000 clones, approximately 80% seen once. Trimming at V came to 4 bases and at J to 2 bases, leaving 8 bases not matched to a gene. The CDR3 extends over 16 amino acids. Germline loops: CDR1 LNHDA, CDR2 SQIVND (reference sequence). This receptor was taken from a woman aged 70 to 79 with acute or convalescent COVID-19. J is TRBJ2-7 and V is TRBV19; 10 nucleotides match TRBD1. The material sequenced was peripheral blood. CDR3 loop: CASSTNRDRGPYEQYF. As DNA, the CDR3 is TGTGCCAGTAGTACAAACCGGGACAGGGGCCCCTACGAGCAGTACTTC.